The 20 T cell receptor beta chains presented below share a single source sample, sequenced in a study of OX40 agonist ivuxolimab in advanced cancers. Assay used: immunoSEQ multiplex PCR; TCRdb lists only in-frame clones, some missing. Counted here are around 75,000 clones, approximately 81% occurring once; the ten biggest clones make up 1.1%. The source material was CD4+ or CD8+ T cells sorted from blood, sampled in a trial of the OX40 agonist ivuxolimab. These receptors originate from an adult with an advanced solid tumor such as melanoma, head and neck, liver or kidney cancer.

The CDR3 DNA is TGTGCCAGCAGCCAACCGGGACAGGGGAAAACCGGGGAGCTGTTTTTT. This sequence encodes CASSQPGQGKTGELFF. The chain couples TRBV4-2 to TRBJ2-2; TRBD1 matches at 10 bases. With V trimmed by 2 bases and J by 5 bases, 5 bases remained unmatched. Germline loops: CDR1 LGHNA, CDR2 YNFKEQ. This CDR3 has 16 residues.

This chain joins TRBV5-4 and TRBJ2-2; maybe TRBD1 (5 bases). Germline V CDR1 and CDR2: SGHNT, YYREEE (reference sequence). There are 16 residues in the CDR3. Trimming shortened V by 3 bases and J by 4 bases, and 16 bases separated the two germline ends. This chain's CDR3 is CASSSAGMKTTGELFF. The CDR3 DNA reads TGTGCCAGCAGCTCCGCAGGGATGAAGACCACCGGGGAGCTGTTTTTT.

V is TRBV18 and J is TRBJ1-2; 9 positions match TRBD1. The junction had 5 bases not matched to a gene; V was cut back by 1 base and J by 2 bases. The CDR3 runs 16 residues. Germline loops: CDR1 KGHSH, CDR2 LQKENI. The CDR3 bases are TGTGCCAGCTCACCACAGACCGGGACAGGGAACTATGGCTACACCTTC. This translates into CASSPQTGTGNYGYTF.

CDR3 protein: CASSPLVAANTDTQYF. The CDR3 DNA reads as TGTGCCAGCAGTCCTCTGGTCGCAGCCAACACAGATACGCAGTATTTT. V usage is TRBV27 and J usage is TRBJ2-3; no definite D call. The V end lost 5 bases, the J end lost 2 bases, and 17 bases lay between the germline ends. The CDR3 spans 16 residues. In germline, CDR1 is MNHEY, CDR2 SMNVEV (reference sequence).

The chain has TRBV5-4 and TRBJ2-5; D uncertain. The DNA matches TRBJ2-7 better at its end, which makes the J call doubtful. The CDR3 runs 14 residues. Germline CDR1 is SGHNT and CDR2 is YYREEE (reference sequence). The CDR3 DNA reads as TGTGCCAGCAGCTTTGCGACAAACCTCTACGAGCAGTACTTC. This translates into CASSFATNLYEQYF.

The V call is TRBV9, the J call TRBJ1-2, with 8 bases that match TRBD1. After removal of 6 bases from V and 2 bases from J, the junction contained 6 bases not matched to a gene. CDR1 and CDR2 (germline): SGDLS, YYNGEE. The length of the CDR3 is 14 residues. The DNA for the CDR3 is TGTGCCAGCACCAAGGGGGACAGGAACTATGGCTACACCTTC. Translation gives CASTKGDRNYGYTF.

The chain uses TRBV2 and TRBJ1-1, with 12 bases fitting TRBD1. V dropped 6 bases and J dropped 6; count of bases not matched to a gene: 8. CDR3 length equals 15 residues. Germline V CDR1 and CDR2: SNHLY, FYNNEI. The CDR3 region is CASRAPGQGAPEAFF. CDR3 nucleotide sequence: TGTGCCAGCAGGGCCCCGGGACAGGGGGCCCCTGAAGCTTTCTTT.

There are a few counts of this clone. The chain couples TRBV25-1 to TRBJ1-2; D not certain. The CDR3 runs 13 residues. Germline assignment: CDR1 MGHDK and CDR2 SYGVNS. With 5 bases removed from V and 0 bases from J, the gap between germline ends came to 7 bases. This CDR3 is CASSPRTNYGYTF. CDR3 bases: TGTGCCAGCAGTCCCAGGACTAACTATGGCTACACCTTC.

This rearrangement joins TRBV19 to TRBJ1-1; D is perhaps TRBD1 (6 bases). Germline V gene lookup returns CDR1 LNHDA and CDR2 SQIVND (reference sequence). The CDR3 has 13 residues. V gave up 2 bases and J gave up 6 bases, with 10 bases separating them. Here the CDR3 DNA reads TGTGCCAGTAGTATATCAAAGGGGGCTGAAGCTTTCTTT. This sequence encodes CASSISKGAEAFF.

The V gene is TRBV5-5, the J gene TRBJ2-7; the D is unclear. The germline V and J ends were trimmed by 4 bases and 5 bases, with 16 bases remaining between them. Germline loops: CDR1 SGHKS, CDR2 YYEKEE (reference sequence). The CDR3 sequence is 14 residues long. CDR3 bases: TGTGCCAGCAGCCTGGCCCCCAGCGAAAACGAGCAGTACTTC. Translating it yields CASSLAPSENEQYF.

The chain couples TRBV18 to TRBJ1-3; 10 bases are shared with TRBD1. Germline-derived CDR1 and CDR2 are KGHSH and LQKENI. CDR3 length equals 16 residues. After removal of 2 bases from V and 5 bases from J, the junction contained 6 bases not matched to a gene. The CDR3 DNA follows: TGTGCCAGCTCACCAAATCGACAGGGGGCTAGAAACACCATATATTTT. Translated: CASSPNRQGARNTIYF. Using reference TRBV18 and TRBJ1-3 for the parts outside the CDR3, the full variable domain is NAGVMQNPRHLVRRRGQEARLRCSPMKGHSHVYWYRQLPEEGLKFMVYLQKENIIDESGMPKERFSAEFPKEGPSILRIQQVVRGDSAAYFCASSPNRQGARNTIYFGEGSWLTVV.

The chain has TRBV5-1 and TRBJ2-1; maybe TRBD2 (6 bases). Trimming removed 3 bases from V and 2 bases from J, with 15 bases in between. The CDR3 extends over 16 amino acids. The germline gives CDR1 SGHRS, CDR2 YFSETQ. The CDR3 is CASSSPGAGPYNEQFF. CDR3 coding DNA: TGCGCCAGCAGCTCCCCTGGAGCGGGCCCCTACAATGAGCAGTTCTTC.

This clone was detected only a few times. This chain joins TRBV15 and TRBJ1-5; a possible D gene is TRBD1 (5 bases). Germline V gene sequence: CDR1 LNHNV, CDR2 YYDKDF (reference sequence). The CDR3 is made up of 15 amino acids. The V end lost 1 base, the J end lost 7 bases, and 14 bases lay between the germline ends. The DNA for the CDR3 is TGTGCCACCAGCAGAGGTGGAGGGGTTGAGCAGCCCCAGCATTTT. As protein: CATSRGGGVEQPQHF.

The rearrangement joins TRBV4-1 to TRBJ1-4; 8 positions agree with TRBD1. The CDR3 contains 15 residues. V lost 6 bases to trimming and J lost 8 bases; unmatched junction nucleotides: 11. Germline-derived CDR1 and CDR2 are MGHRA and YSYEKL. The CDR3 coding sequence is TGCGCCAGCAGACAGGACAGGGAGAGAAAGGAAAAACTGTTTTTT. Its protein product is CASRQDRERKEKLFF.

The chain combines TRBV5-4 with TRBJ1-2, with 9 nucleotides matching TRBD1. Trimming cost V 4 bases and J 5 bases; bases outside gene matches: 15. The CDR3 is made up of 17 amino acids. Per the germline V gene, CDR1 is SGHNT and CDR2 is YYREEE (reference sequence). The CDR3 reads CASSREPVRGQGYGYTF. The CDR3 DNA sequence: TGTGCCAGCAGCCGAGAACCCGTAAGAGGACAGGGGTATGGCTACACCTTC.

This rearrangement joins TRBV7-9 to TRBJ2-7; 10 bases match TRBD1. Germline CDR1 SEHNR, CDR2 FQNEAQ (reference sequence). Trimming took 5 bases from V and 4 from J; bases not matched to a gene: 5. The CDR3 contains 14 residues. Written as DNA, the CDR3 is TGTGCCAGCAGCGCCCGGGACAGGGGTTACGAGCAGTACTTC. Amino acid sequence: CASSARDRGYEQYF. Supplemented by reference TRBV7-9 and TRBJ2-7, the full variable domain reads DTGVSQNPRHKITKRGQNVTFRCDPISEHNRLYWYRQTLGQGPEFLTYFQNEAQLEKSRLLSDRFSAERPKGSFSTLEIQRTEQGDSAMYLCASSARDRGYEQYFGPGTRLTVT.

The genes are TRBV9 and TRBJ2-3; 10 bases are shared with TRBD2. The J segment lost 5 bases and the V segment lost 3 bases, leaving 12 bases of the junction unmatched. CDR3 size: 17 residues. Germline V gene data show CDR1 as SGDLS and CDR2 as YYNGEE. The CDR3 coding sequence is TGTGCCAGCAGCGCCCCTCCAGCGGGGGGGCCGGGAGATACGCAGTATTTT. The encoded protein is CASSAPPAGGPGDTQYF.

The V gene is TRBV14, the J gene TRBJ1-6; 11 nucleotides match TRBD1. Looked up from germline, CDR1 is SGHDN and CDR2 is FVKESK. The CDR3 extends over 15 amino acids. The V segment lost 5 bases and the J segment 10 bases; nucleotides outside the gene matches: 7. CDR3 loop: CASSLRTGGSSPLHF. In DNA form, the CDR3 reads TGTGCCAGCAGCTTACGGACAGGGGGCAGCTCACCCCTCCACTTT.

This clone came up a few times. V and J are TRBV30 and TRBJ2-5; 7 bases agree with TRBD1. J gave up 7 bases and V 2 bases, and 13 bases lay outside the gene matches. In germline, CDR1 is GTSNPN, CDR2 SVGIG (reference sequence). This CDR3 is 15 amino acids long. The CDR3 loop reads CAWSSPGTVGRTQYF. The CDR3 DNA sequence: TGTGCCTGGAGTTCCCCCGGGACAGTGGGCAGGACCCAGTACTTC.

In the case of this clone: The sample contains more than one DNA sequence encoding this CDR3. The rearrangement links TRBV5-4 to TRBJ2-1, with TRBD1 identical over 7 bases. Germline-derived CDR1 and CDR2 are SGHNT and YYREEE (reference sequence). The CDR3 consists of 16 residues. J lost 4 bases, V lost 0 bases, and 7 bases had no gene match. The CDR3 DNA sequence: TGTGCCAGCAGCTTGGCGGGACAGCGCTCTTACAATGAGCAGTTCTTC. Amino acid sequence: CASSLAGQRSYNEQFF. Looking up the rest from reference TRBV5-4 and TRBJ2-1 gives the full variable domain: ETGVTQSPTHLIKTRGQQVTLRCSSQSGHNTVSWYQQALGQGPQFIFQYYREEENGRGNFPPRFSGLQFPNYSSELNVNALELDDSALYLCASSLAGQRSYNEQFFGPGTRLTVL.